The sequence of this TCR beta chain was determined in a study of shared clonotypes between healthy human individuals. The study, taken as a whole, reports: Among donors, clonotype sharing was expected to be affected by sequencing depth.

The repertoire was sequenced with immunoSEQ multiplex PCR; TCRdb's copy has only in-frame clones and lacks some. Of around 1.5 million clones in the sample, 95% to 99% were seen once. The CDR3 length is 15 residues. Trimming at V came to 1 base and at J to 4 bases, leaving 3 bases not matched to a gene. Looked up from germline, CDR1 is SGHKS and CDR2 is YYEKEE (reference sequence). As regards this clone: What it recognizes is unknown.

Donors had no recently reported acute infections or vaccinations and were HIV-negative. This receptor was obtained from a man aged 30-40 years in good health. The sequenced material came from naive CD4+ T cells sorted from blood. Specified subset: CD45RA+ positively selected. V is TRBV5-5 and J is TRBJ2-3; 10 bases line up with TRBD2. The CDR3 here is CASSLRLAGADTQYF. The DNA of the CDR3 is TGTGCCAGCAGCTTGAGGCTAGCGGGAGCAGATACGCAGTATTTT.